This T cell receptor (beta chain) was documented in a study of blood T cell repertoires in COVID-19. Participants had their cohort set by participant-reported clinical history. V dropped 3 bases and J dropped 4; count of bases not matched to a gene: 8. The CDR3 is 16 residues long. The V gene's germline CDR1 is LGHNA and CDR2 YSLEER. TCRdb's copy holds only in-frame clones and misses some; the assay was immunoSEQ multiplex PCR. The sample consists of under 150,000 clones, about 86% of them appearing once. Sequenced input: PBMCs or T cells enriched from blood (not recorded which). The sequence was obtained from a woman aged 45-65 years who had recovered from COVID-19. V is TRBV4-3 and J is TRBJ2-2, with TRBD1 identical over 7 bases. CDR3 sequence: CASSQRPGQSTGELFF. The CDR3 DNA reads as TGCGCCAGCAGCCAGCGTCCGGGACAGTCCACCGGGGAGCTGTTTTTT.